This T cell receptor (beta chain) comes out of a study of PD-L1 blockade in urothelial cancer. Trimming stripped 1 base from V and 2 bases from J, with 9 bases between. This CDR3 contains 15 residues. Germline V gives CDR1 SEHNR, CDR2 FQNEAQ (reference sequence). Some clones are missing from TCRdb's copy, which holds only in-frame ones; the method was immunoSEQ multiplex PCR. The repertoire holds about 21,000 clones, roughly 90% seen once, with about 16% in the top ten. This TCR was sampled from a woman aged 60 to 75 with urothelial cancer. The rearrangement uses TRBV7-9 and TRBJ1-5, with D unclear. The sequences come from PBMCs, collected around atezolizumab (anti-PD-L1) treatment. The CDR3, as DNA: TGTGCCAGCAGCTTAGGCGACACCCGCAATCAGCCCCAGCATTTT. Amino acids: CASSLGDTRNQPQHF. Full variable domain (outside the CDR3, taken from reference TRBV7-9 and TRBJ1-5): DTGVSQNPRHKITKRGQNVTFRCDPISEHNRLYWYRQTLGQGPEFLTYFQNEAQLEKSRLLSDRFSAERPKGSFSTLEIQRTEQGDSAMYLCASSLGDTRNQPQHFGDGTRLSIL.